This TCR beta chain was captured in a study of blood T cell repertoires in COVID-19. Germline V gene lookup returns CDR1 SGHNT and CDR2 YYREEE (reference sequence). The CDR3 length is 13 residues. V dropped 4 bases and J dropped 5 bases, with 13 bases sitting between them. Per the study methods: Counts of nucleated cells, estimated from reference gene primer amplification, were obtained. Using immunoSEQ multiplex PCR, the repertoire was profiled, and TCRdb retains in-frame clones only, with some absent. From that table come the V and J calls and clone size; the DNA was used to work out D and trimming. The sample carries roughly 120,000 clones, 86% recorded once.

The chain links TRBV5-4 to TRBJ2-7; possible D gene TRBD1, 6 bases. Sample: peripheral blood. The receptor comes from an older man who had recovered from COVID-19. CDR3 amino acids: CASSIDRRDEQYF. CDR3 DNA sequence: TGTGCCAGCAGCATAGACAGGCGCGACGAGCAGTACTTC. Full variable domain (missing parts from reference TRBV5-4 and TRBJ2-7): ETGVTQSPTHLIKTRGQQVTLRCSSQSGHNTVSWYQQALGQGPQFIFQYYREEENGRGNFPPRFSGLQFPNYSSELNVNALELDDSALYLCASSIDRRDEQYFGPGTRLTVT.